Shown below are 17 T cell receptor beta chains from a single sample sequenced in a study of cytomegalovirus exposure and HLA in healthy donors. Primers for the PCR totalled 60 Vbeta and 13 Jbeta. TCRdb's table, derived via immunoSEQ multiplex PCR, lists solely in-frame clones and lacks some. Among under 150,000 clones listed, 70% to 85% were seen once. Material for sequencing was PBMCs. These receptors originate from a man aged 25 to 40 in good health and CMV-seropositive.

The chain employs TRBV9 and TRBJ2-3; perhaps TRBD1 as D (6 bases). The CDR3 is 18 amino acids. Germline V gene lookup returns CDR1 SGDLS and CDR2 YYNGEE. V was pared by 0 bases and J by 0 bases, with 17 bases between. CDR3 nucleotide sequence: TGTGCCAGCAGCGTAGAGAGGGTCAGGGGCACGAGCACAGATACGCAGTATTTT. Protein: CASSVERVRGTSTDTQYF.

The chain uses TRBV19 and TRBJ2-7; the match to TRBD2 covers 7 bases. V lost 3 bases to trimming and J lost 6 bases; unmatched junction nucleotides: 2. Germline CDR1 is LNHDA and CDR2 is SQIVND (reference sequence). The CDR3 totals 12 residues. The CDR3: CASSMGGPEQYF. As DNA, the CDR3 is TGTGCCAGTAGTATGGGAGGGCCCGAGCAGTACTTC.

The chain has TRBV28 and TRBJ2-7, with 8 bases fitting TRBD1. Germline CDR1 reads MDHEN; CDR2 reads SYDVKM. The CDR3 has 14 amino acids. Trimming removed 6 bases from V and 4 bases from J; junction bases left unmatched: 8. DNA of the CDR3: TGTGCCAGCAGCGACGACAGGGGTCGGTACGAGCAGTACTTC. The encoded protein is CASSDDRGRYEQYF.

This clone was counted a few times. V and J are TRBV28 and TRBJ1-4, with D possibly TRBD1 on 5 matching bases. V shed 3 bases and J shed 1 base, with 6 bases lying between them. Per the germline V gene, CDR1 is MDHEN and CDR2 is SYDVKM. CDR3 length equals 14 residues. The CDR3 protein is CASSLGGTNEKLFF. In DNA form, the CDR3 reads TGTGCCAGCAGTTTGGGGGGAACTAATGAAAAACTGTTTTTT.

The V call is TRBV18, the J call TRBJ1-4; the D is unclear. Trimming shortened V by 3 bases and J by 0 bases, and 11 bases separated the two germline ends. Germline V gives CDR1 KGHSH, CDR2 LQKENI. The CDR3 has 16 amino acids. As DNA, the CDR3 is TGTGCCAGCTCACCCGTCCACAGTGCAACTAATGAAAAACTGTTTTTT. This gives the protein CASSPVHSATNEKLFF. Full variable domain (outside the CDR3, taken from reference TRBV18 and TRBJ1-4): NAGVMQNPRHLVRRRGQEARLRCSPMKGHSHVYWYRQLPEEGLKFMVYLQKENIIDESGMPKERFSAEFPKEGPSILRIQQVVRGDSAAYFCASSPVHSATNEKLFFGSGTQLSVL.

J is TRBJ2-3 and V is TRBV30, with 14 bases aligning to TRBD2. Unmatched junction bases numbered 3, after V lost 0 bases and J lost 4 bases. There are 16 residues in the CDR3. Germline CDR1 is GTSNPN and CDR2 is SVGIG (reference sequence). This chain's CDR3 is CAWSVGLAGASDTQYF. The CDR3 DNA sequence: TGTGCCTGGAGTGTGGGACTAGCGGGGGCATCAGATACGCAGTATTTT.

This clone was counted a single time. The chain recombines TRBV6-1 with TRBJ1-3; D remains unclear. V gave up 7 bases and J gave up 0 bases, with 10 bases separating them. This CDR3 region has 14 residues. Germline lookup yields CDR1 MNHNS and CDR2 SASEGT. This chain's CDR3 is CASNPRGSGNTIYF. For the CDR3, the DNA is TGTGCCAGCAATCCACGGGGCTCTGGAAACACCATATATTTT.

V gene TRBV7-9 combines with J gene TRBJ2-3; TRBD2 matches 9 bases. The CDR3 is 16 amino acids. Per germline, CDR1 SEHNR and CDR2 FQNEAQ (reference sequence). Trimming removed 3 bases from V and 2 bases from J; junction bases left unmatched: 6. The CDR3 sequence: CASSFLAGINTDTQYF. The CDR3 nucleotides read TGTGCCAGCAGCTTTCTAGCGGGGATCAACACAGATACGCAGTATTTT. Filled out from reference TRBV7-9 and TRBJ2-3, the complete variable domain reads DTGVSQNPRHKITKRGQNVTFRCDPISEHNRLYWYRQTLGQGPEFLTYFQNEAQLEKSRLLSDRFSAERPKGSFSTLEIQRTEQGDSAMYLCASSFLAGINTDTQYFGPGTRLTVL.

The chain joins TRBV29-1 to TRBJ2-4, with TRBD1 matching over 8 bases. V shed 4 bases and J 7 bases; nucleotides not matched to a gene: 9. This CDR3 has 14 amino acids. From germline, CDR1 is SQVTM and CDR2 ANQGSEA. The CDR3 sequence: CSVVRQGAMNIQYF. In nucleotides, the CDR3 is TGCAGCGTTGTCCGGCAGGGGGCTATGAACATTCAGTACTTC.

The chain has TRBV7-8 and TRBJ1-5; weak D call: TRBD1 (5 bases). Germline values: CDR1 SGHVS, CDR2 FQNEAQ. The CDR3 is made up of 14 amino acids. With 5 bases removed from V and 2 bases from J, the gap between germline ends came to 10 bases. DNA of the CDR3: TGTGCCAGCAGCATTGGACAAGGCAATCAGCCCCAGCATTTT. Translating it yields CASSIGQGNQPQHF. The variable domain in full, with the rest retrieved from reference TRBV7-8 and TRBJ1-5, is GAGVSQSPRYKVAKRGQDVALRCDPISGHVSLFWYQQALGQGPEFLTYFQNEAQLDKSGLPSDRFFAERPEGSVSTLKIQRTQQEDSAVYLCASSIGQGNQPQHFGDGTRLSIL.

V gene TRBV9 combines with J gene TRBJ1-2; the D gene is possibly TRBD1 (5 bases). Germline lookup yields CDR1 SGDLS and CDR2 YYNGEE. The V end lost 3 bases, the J end lost 6 bases, and 15 bases lay between the germline ends. CDR3 length equals 14 residues. CDR3 DNA: TGTGCCAGCAGCGCTTATACGGGACTTAATGGCTACACCTTC. Translated: CASSAYTGLNGYTF.

Of note for this clone: At one of its ends the junction is not consistent with the germline gene, which may arise from a read error. The chain joins TRBV4-1 to TRBJ1-5, with 8 bases matching TRBD1. From germline, CDR1 is MGHRA and CDR2 YSYEKL. This CDR3 region has 14 residues. Here the CDR3 DNA reads TGTGCCAGCAGCGGGACAGGAGCAAATCAGCCCCAGCATTTT. It codes for CASSGTGANQPQHF.

The V call is TRBV11-3, the J call TRBJ2-6, with D possibly being TRBD1 (5 bases). Germline V gives CDR1 SGHNT, CDR2 YENEEA. The CDR3 is 19 amino acids. V was cut by 5 bases and J by 0 bases, with 20 bases left in between. CDR3 residues: CASSTHTGTFDSGANVLTF. CDR3 bases: TGTGCCAGCAGCACTCACACAGGAACTTTTGACTCTGGGGCCAACGTCCTGACTTTC.

CDR3 nucleotides: TGTGCCAGTAAGTTTGGGGGCGGCACAGATACGCAGTATTTT. Its translation is CASKFGGGTDTQYF. The chain has TRBV19 and TRBJ2-3, with a tentative D call TRBD1 (6 bases). Between the trimmed V and J ends, which lost 7 bases and 1 base, there was a span of 12 bases. The CDR3 consists of 14 residues. Germline CDR1 reads LNHDA; CDR2 reads SQIVND (reference sequence).

The chain links TRBV28 to TRBJ1-5; unclear D gene. Looked up from germline, CDR1 is MDHEN and CDR2 is SYDVKM. The CDR3 loop spans 13 amino acids. V shed 2 bases and J shed 6 bases, with 8 bases lying between them. CDR3 in DNA: TGTGCCAGCAGTTTAAAAGAGGGTCAGCCCCAGCATTTT. Translated: CASSLKEGQPQHF.

V is TRBV6-1 and J is TRBJ1-1; no clear D. Trimming took off 7 bases at V and 7 bases at J, with 10 bases between the two ends. This CDR3 spans 11 amino acids. CDR1 is MNHNS and CDR2 is SASEGT in the germline V gene. The CDR3 DNA reads as TGTGCCAGCAACGAACAGATTGAAGCTTTCTTT. Encoded protein: CASNEQIEAFF.

V gene TRBV10-1 combines with J gene TRBJ2-2, with D unresolved. The CDR3 runs to 12 residues. V lost 2 bases, J lost 7 bases, and 5 bases lay in between. Germline V CDR1 and CDR2: WNHNN, SYGVQD (reference sequence). The CDR3 nucleotides are TGCGCCAGCAGTGAGCTATACGGGGAGCTGTTTTTT. Its protein product is CASSELYGELFF.